This TCR beta chain was identified in a study of shared clonotypes between healthy human individuals. The CDR3 runs 18 residues. Germline CDR1 and CDR2: SEHNR and FQNEAQ (reference sequence). J gave up 6 bases and V 5 bases, and 15 bases lay outside the gene matches. The table came from immunoSEQ multiplex PCR; TCRdb's copy has only in-frame clones and leaves some out. In the table there are more than 2 million clones, 90% to 95% of which are singletons. The rearrangement joins TRBV7-9 to TRBJ1-6; the match to TRBD1 covers 8 bases. Specimen: naive CD4+ T cells sorted from blood. Described subset: CD45RA+ positively selected. This sequence originates from a young man in good health. The CDR3 DNA reads as TGTGCCAGCAGCAACGCCGGGACAGGTGAAGCCCTTAATTCACCCCTCCACTTT. Translating gives CASSNAGTGEALNSPLHF.